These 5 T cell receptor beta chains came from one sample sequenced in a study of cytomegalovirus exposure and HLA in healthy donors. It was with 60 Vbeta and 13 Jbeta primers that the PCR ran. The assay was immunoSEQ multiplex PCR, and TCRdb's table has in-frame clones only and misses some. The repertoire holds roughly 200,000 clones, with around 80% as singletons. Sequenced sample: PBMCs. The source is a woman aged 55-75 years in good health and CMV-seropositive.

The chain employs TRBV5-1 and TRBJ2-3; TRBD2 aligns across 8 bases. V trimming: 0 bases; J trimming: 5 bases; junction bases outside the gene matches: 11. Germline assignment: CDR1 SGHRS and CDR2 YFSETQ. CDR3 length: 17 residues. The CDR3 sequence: CASSLDFAGGGKDTQYF. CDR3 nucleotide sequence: TGCGCCAGCAGCTTGGATTTTGCGGGGGGCGGAAAAGATACGCAGTATTTT.

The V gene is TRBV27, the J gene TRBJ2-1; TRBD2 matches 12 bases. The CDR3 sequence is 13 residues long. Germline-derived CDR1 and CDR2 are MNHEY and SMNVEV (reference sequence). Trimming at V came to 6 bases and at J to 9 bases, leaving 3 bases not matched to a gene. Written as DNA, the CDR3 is TGTGCCAGCAGACCGACTAGCGGGGGTGAGCAGTTCTTC. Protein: CASRPTSGGEQFF.

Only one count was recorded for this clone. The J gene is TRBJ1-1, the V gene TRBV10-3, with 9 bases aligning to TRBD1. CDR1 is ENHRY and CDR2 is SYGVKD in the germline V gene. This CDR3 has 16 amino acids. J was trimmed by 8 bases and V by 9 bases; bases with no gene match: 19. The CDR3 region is CAISTWTGTGSSEAFF. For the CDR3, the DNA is TGTGCCATATCGACATGGACTGGGACAGGGAGTTCCGAAGCTTTCTTT.

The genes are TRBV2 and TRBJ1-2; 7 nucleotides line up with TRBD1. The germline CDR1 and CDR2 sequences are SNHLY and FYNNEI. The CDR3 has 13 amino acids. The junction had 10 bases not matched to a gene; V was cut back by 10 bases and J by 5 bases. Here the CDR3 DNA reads TGTGCCACCACCAGGGGGGAGACATATGGCTACACCTTC. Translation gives CATTRGETYGYTF.

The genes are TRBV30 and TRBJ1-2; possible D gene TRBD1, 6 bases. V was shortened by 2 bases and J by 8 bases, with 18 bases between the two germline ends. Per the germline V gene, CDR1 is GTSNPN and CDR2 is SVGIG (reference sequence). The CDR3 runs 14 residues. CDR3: CAWSKQTRGFGYTF. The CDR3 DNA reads TGTGCCTGGAGTAAACAGACCAGGGGTTTCGGCTACACCTTC.